This T cell receptor beta chain derives from a study of OX40 agonist ivuxolimab in advanced cancers. Study-wide context: Patients received ivuxolimab, an intravenous treatment, every 2 weeks at 0.01 to 10 mg/kg.

Comment on this clone: Its antigen remains unidentified.

Sequencing used immunoSEQ multiplex PCR; TCRdb keeps in-frame clones, though not all of them. The sample records 70,000 to 90,000 clones, about 80% being singletons. Study-level findings and limits: At doses 0.1 to 3.0 mg/kg, CD4+ and CD8+ clones expanded.

The sample in question was CD4+ or CD8+ T cells sorted from blood, obtained in a trial of the OX40 agonist ivuxolimab. The receptor's source is an adult with an advanced solid tumor such as melanoma, head and neck, liver or kidney cancer.

DNA for the CDR3: TGTGCCAGTAGTATTTACGGACAGGGAATTAATGAGCAGTTCTTC. Translation: CASSIYGQGINEQFF. The chain has TRBV19 and TRBJ2-1; 8 bases are a match to TRBD1. CDR3 size: 15 residues. Unmatched junction bases numbered 8, after V lost 3 bases and J lost 7 bases. Germline V gives CDR1 LNHDA, CDR2 SQIVND (reference sequence).